This TCR beta chain was identified in a study of blood T cell repertoires in COVID-19. Produced via immunoSEQ multiplex PCR; TCRdb's table is partial and in-frame only. There are about 380,000 clones in the sample; 90% occur only once, and 6.5% lies in the top ten. This sequence was found in a man between 18 and 29 years old with active or convalescent COVID-19. The source material was peripheral blood.

CDR3 coding DNA: TGTGCCAGCGGCAGAGGGGACTACGCCGAGCAGTACTTC. This sequence encodes CASGRGDYAEQYF. The chain carries TRBV2 and TRBJ2-7, with TRBD2 matching over 7 bases. The trim removed 8 bases at V and 6 bases at J, leaving 10 bases unmatched. The CDR3 has 13 residues. Per the germline V gene, CDR1 is SNHLY and CDR2 is FYNNEI.